This T cell receptor beta chain was sequenced in a study of cytomegalovirus exposure and HLA in healthy donors. As to this clone: As yet, its antigen is unknown.

V was cut by 2 bases and J by 3 bases, with 15 bases left in between. CDR3 length: 16 residues. Germline V lookup: CDR1 PRHDT, CDR2 FYEKMQ (reference sequence). Donors consisted of healthy bone marrow donors. Primers: 60 Vbeta forward and 13 Jbeta reverse. Libraries were prepared by immunoSEQ multiplex PCR; TCRdb keeps only in-frame clonotypes and omits some of them. The repertoire holds approximately 100,000 clones, with about 77% as singletons. Findings and limits, study-wide: Accurate HLA-A and HLA-B prediction from TCR beta sequences was reported for most subjects.

This TCR came from a middle-aged woman in good health and CMV-seronegative. Sequencing input: PBMCs. V is TRBV13 and J is TRBJ2-3; perhaps TRBD1 as D (5 bases). The CDR3 nucleotides read TGTGCCAGCAGCTTAATAAAAAGGGGATCGACAGATACGCAGTATTTT. This codes for CASSLIKRGSTDTQYF.